The clone carrying this T cell receptor (beta chain) was seen many times. No antigen is known for it. This specimen comes from a study of metastatic and nonmetastatic thyroid tumors. The overall study: Peripheral blood and tumor or nodule samples from malignant and benign thyroid patients were compared. Study-wide results and caveats: Versus benign nodules, malignant thyroid tumors reportedly had significantly higher TCR beta diversity, in blood and tumor.

The CDR3 covers 13 residues. Germline V gives CDR1 DFQATT, CDR2 SNEGSKA (reference sequence). With V trimmed by 6 bases and J by 4 bases, 9 bases remained unmatched. Authors' data handling: To classify distant metastasis in papillary thyroid cancer, a model was built from CDR3 differences across clinicopathological groups. TCRdb recomputed clones from the PCR reads via MiXCR. What appears here as the V and J calls and clone size reflects TCRdb's work, not the paper's. The table shows 50,000 to 70,000 clones, with under 5% occurring only once. Prior to thyroid surgery, none of the patients had received any treatment.

Sequencing input: blood. The clonotype originates from a female donor with papillary thyroid cancer or a benign thyroid nodule (not recorded which). Some clones in this sample may be carry-over from other donors' samples. The J gene is TRBJ2-7, the V gene TRBV20-1; TRBD2 agrees at 7 bases. CDR3 in amino acids: CSAPVAGLYEQYF. In nucleotides, the CDR3 is TGCAGTGCACCCGTAGCGGGTCTGTACGAGCAGTACTTC.